These 21 T cell receptor beta chains were all obtained from the same sample, sequenced in a study of blood T cells in healthy people across ages. Sample-barcoded 5' priming and a J-beta primer mix drove a second PCR of about 6 to 12 cycles. MiXCR, applied by TCRdb to the 5' RACE reads, yields one record per CDR3 protein. The data show 1.5 million or so distinct CDR3 sequences, approximately 40% seen once. The sample taken for sequencing was blood. The receptors come from a woman younger than 30 in good health.

The genes are TRBV29-1 and TRBJ1-1, with D uncertain. Germline-derived CDR1 and CDR2 are SQVTM and ANQGSEA. V was pared by 5 bases and J by 4 bases, with 8 bases between. The CDR3 consists of 11 residues. The CDR3 protein is CSVTAGTEAFF. In nucleotides, the CDR3 is TGCAGCGTTACGGCGGGCACTGAAGCTTTCTTT.

The chain combines TRBV12-3 or TRBV12-4 with TRBJ1-2; the D is unclear. Deletions cut 3 bases from V and 2 bases from J, with 7 bases between. The CDR3 totals 13 residues. The CDR3: CASSFWQNYGYTF. CDR3 in DNA: TGTGCCAGCAGTTTTTGGCAGAACTATGGCTACACCTTC.

J is TRBJ1-2 and V is TRBV25-1; D is uncertain. The CDR3 extends over 14 amino acids. The V and J ends lost 5 bases and 1 base respectively, with 11 bases between them. The V gene's germline CDR1 is MGHDK and CDR2 SYGVNS. Here the CDR3 reads CASSTNVLNYGYTF. CDR3 bases: TGTGCCAGCAGTACAAACGTCCTTAACTATGGCTACACCTTC.

This clonotype appeared a few times. The V call is TRBV30, the J call TRBJ2-5, with D hard to call. The CDR3 contains 12 residues. V lost 2 bases and J lost 11, with 15 bases in between. Looked up from germline, CDR1 is GTSNPN and CDR2 is SVGIG (reference sequence). CDR3: CAWSPRIGEQYF. In nucleotides, the CDR3 is TGTGCCTGGAGTCCCCGGATAGGAGAGCAGTACTTC.

This clonotype turned up a few times. Its ends do not fully match the called genes, so a read error is possible. This chain joins TRBV20-1 and TRBJ1-2, with D possibly being TRBD1 (6 bases). This CDR3 has 14 amino acids. Per the germline V gene, CDR1 is DFQATT and CDR2 is SNEGSKA (reference sequence). The CDR3 loop is CIASFGTTNYGYTF. CDR3 in DNA: TGCATTGCTAGCTTCGGGACAACTAACTATGGCTACACCTTC.

This clonotype has at least ten counts. CDR3 nucleotides: TGTGCCATCAGTGTTGGGTATGAGCAGTTCTTC. This gives the protein CAISVGYEQFF. This chain uses TRBV10-3 with TRBJ2-1; D is uncertain. Germline-derived CDR1 and CDR2 are ENHRY and SYGVKD. CDR3 size: 11 residues. V was shortened by 4 bases and J by 8 bases, with 6 bases between the two germline ends.

This clonotype has a handful of counts. V and J are TRBV5-1 and TRBJ2-7, with 10 nucleotides matching TRBD1. This CDR3 contains 17 residues. CDR1 is SGHRS, CDR2 YFSETQ, per germline. The V and J ends lost 1 base and 0 bases, in that order; junction bases with no gene match: 7. The chain's CDR3 is CASSLNFGTGVSYEQYF. CDR3 DNA: TGCGCCAGCAGCTTGAATTTTGGGACAGGGGTCTCCTACGAGCAGTACTTC.

The sample holds a few counts of this clonotype. The chain is built from TRBV20-1 and TRBJ2-7; 7 positions match TRBD1. This CDR3 is built from 15 residues. The germline V gene has CDR1 DFQATT and CDR2 SNEGSKA (reference sequence). J gave up 0 bases and V 0 bases, and 5 bases lay outside the gene matches. The CDR3 region has the DNA TGCAGTGCTAGAGACTACAGGGGACCCTCCTACGAGCAGTACTTC. Translated, it gives CSARDYRGPSYEQYF.

The chain links TRBV3-1 to TRBJ2-1; D is perhaps TRBD1 or TRBD2 (5 bases each). V was cut by 0 bases and J by 5 bases, with 20 bases left in between. This CDR3 region has 18 residues. The V gene's germline CDR1 is LGHDT and CDR2 YNNKEL (reference sequence). The CDR3 DNA is TGTGCCAGCAGCCAAGATAAGCCCGGGAATGGGGCCAACAATGAGCAGTTCTTC. Residues: CASSQDKPGNGANNEQFF.

This clonotype has a handful of counts. The genes are TRBV20-1 and TRBJ2-2; a weak D match, TRBD2 (6 bases). The CDR3 has 14 residues. Germline loops: CDR1 DFQATT, CDR2 SNEGSKA (reference sequence). Trimming stripped 3 bases from V and 5 bases from J, with 13 bases between. CDR3 nucleotides: TGCAGTGCTAGGGTGCTAGCGAGGACCGGGGAGCTGTTTTTT. It encodes CSARVLARTGELFF.

This clonotype turned up a few times. The J gene is TRBJ1-1, the V gene TRBV9; 8 bases match TRBD1. The V gene end was trimmed by 4 bases and the J gene end by 6 bases; junction bases not matched to a gene: 8. The CDR3 has 14 amino acids. CDR1 SGDLS and CDR2 YYNGEE come from the germline V gene. Here the CDR3 reads CASSIRTGFAEAFF. CDR3 bases: TGTGCCAGCAGCATCCGGACAGGGTTCGCTGAAGCTTTCTTT.

V usage is TRBV28 and J usage is TRBJ1-2; TRBD1 matches at 8 bases. The CDR3 loop spans 14 amino acids. Per germline, CDR1 MDHEN and CDR2 SYDVKM. J lost 7 bases, V lost 5 bases, and 9 bases had no gene match. The CDR3 DNA follows: TGTGCCAGCAGTGATTCGACAGGGGTCCCTGGCTACACCTTC. This translates into CASSDSTGVPGYTF.

The gene calls are TRBV24-1 and TRBJ1-2; D remains unclear. Germline V gives CDR1 KGHDR, CDR2 SFDVKD. Between the trimmed V and J ends, which lost 9 bases and 4 bases, there was a span of 14 bases. The CDR3 consists of 13 residues. The CDR3 is CATQSTLGYGYTF. The CDR3 coding sequence is TGTGCCACCCAGAGTACTCTAGGCTATGGCTACACCTTC.

The V and J genes are TRBV7-9 and TRBJ2-1, with 10 bases identical to TRBD2. With 4 bases clipped from V and 8 bases from J, the junction kept 11 bases outside the gene matches. The CDR3 runs 16 residues. Germline loops: CDR1 SEHNR, CDR2 FQNEAQ (reference sequence). CDR3 sequence (DNA): TGTGCCAGCAGCTACCTGGGGCTAGCGGGGGCCCATGAGCAGTTCTTC. Its protein is CASSYLGLAGAHEQFF.

This clonotype was counted between two and nine times. The chain uses TRBV6-1 and TRBJ2-7; D is perhaps TRBD1 (6 bases). Between the trimmed V and J ends, which lost 6 bases and 0 bases, there was a span of 9 bases. The germline V gene has CDR1 MNHNS and CDR2 SASEGT. The CDR3 has 13 residues. CDR3 loop: CASRDRISYEQYF. CDR3 in DNA: TGTGCCAGCAGGGACAGAATCTCCTACGAGCAGTACTTC.

This sequence joins TRBV24-1 and TRBJ2-5; 8 bases fit TRBD2. The CDR3 runs to 13 residues. CDR1 and CDR2 from the germline V gene are KGHDR and SFDVKD. V lost 10 bases, J lost 3 bases, and 6 bases stayed unmatched. Here the CDR3 reads CATGTRGEETQYF. The CDR3 bases are TGTGCCACAGGGACTAGGGGCGAAGAGACCCAGTACTTC.

The chain uses TRBV29-1 and TRBJ1-1; D unresolved. CDR1 and CDR2 from the germline V gene are SQVTM and ANQGSEA. The V end lost 4 bases, the J end lost 3 bases, and 15 bases lay between the germline ends. The CDR3 is 14 amino acids. The CDR3 region is CSVGTIDGYTEAFF. In DNA, the CDR3 is TGCAGCGTTGGGACCATAGATGGGTACACTGAAGCTTTCTTT.

This clonotype appeared a few times. J is TRBJ2-1 and V is TRBV20-1; D unresolved. CDR3 length: 11 amino acids. Germline V gives CDR1 DFQATT, CDR2 SNEGSKA (reference sequence). CDR3 in amino acids: CSLAGPNEQFF. DNA for the CDR3: TGCAGCCTCGCAGGCCCCAATGAGCAGTTCTTC.

This clonotype was observed a handful of times. This rearrangement joins TRBV20-1 to TRBJ2-7, with 14 positions matching TRBD2. Germline values: CDR1 DFQATT, CDR2 SNEGSKA (reference sequence). CDR3 length equals 18 residues. Losses at the gene ends were 2 bases for V and 1 base for J; bases not matched to a gene: 10. The CDR3 loop is CSARKQGTSGSSSYEQYF. CDR3 coding DNA: TGCAGTGCTAGAAAGCAGGGGACTAGCGGGAGCTCGTCCTACGAGCAGTACTTC.

This clonotype occurred a few times. This sequence joins TRBV29-1 and TRBJ1-5, with 8 bases fitting TRBD1. Germline CDR1 and CDR2: SQVTM and ANQGSEA. V shed 6 bases and J 3 bases; nucleotides not matched to a gene: 10. The CDR3 totals 15 residues. CDR3 sequence: CSVLTGTGINQPQHF. The CDR3 DNA is TGCAGCGTCCTGACCGGGACAGGTATCAATCAGCCCCAGCATTTT.

This rearrangement joins TRBV20-1 to TRBJ2-3; 8 bases are shared with TRBD2. The V gene's germline CDR1 is DFQATT and CDR2 SNEGSKA (reference sequence). This CDR3 has 14 amino acids. The trim removed 6 bases at V and 3 bases at J, leaving 8 bases unmatched. CDR3 DNA sequence: TGCAGTGCCCCAGGACTAGCATCGACAGATACGCAGTATTTT. Translating gives CSAPGLASTDTQYF.